This TCR beta chain was sequenced during a study of vaccination and CD4 T cells after COVID-19. Study findings and constraints: Median about 86% of reactive clones detected in convalescent patients emerged only post-vaccination.

Researchers used the Oncomine TCR Beta short-read assay to sequence DNA from cultured CD4+ T cells. TCRdb recomputed calls from the PCR reads with MiXCR, one row per CDR3 protein. The profile covers some 4,000 distinct CDR3 sequences, with more than 20% appearing a single time and about a fifth taken by the ten largest. Treatment of the sample: roughly 10-day PBMC culture with coronavirus spike peptide pools or control peptides (ViraFEST assay). For ViraFEST, peptide pools expanded antigen-specific T cells, after which the TCRs were sequenced. For this clonotype: Its specificity is not known.

CDR1 is KGHSH and CDR2 is LQKENI in the germline V gene. The V end lost 3 bases, the J end lost 13 bases, and 19 bases lay between the germline ends. The CDR3 is 15 residues long. The specimen was CD4+ T cells from blood, cultured in vitro. The clonotype comes from a human donor who had recovered from COVID-19. The V call is TRBV18, the J call TRBJ1-6, with no clear D. CDR3 sequence reads: CASSPPTRAVGPLHF. The CDR3 bases are TGTGCCAGCTCACCGCCAACGAGGGCAGTCGGGCCCCTCCACTTT.